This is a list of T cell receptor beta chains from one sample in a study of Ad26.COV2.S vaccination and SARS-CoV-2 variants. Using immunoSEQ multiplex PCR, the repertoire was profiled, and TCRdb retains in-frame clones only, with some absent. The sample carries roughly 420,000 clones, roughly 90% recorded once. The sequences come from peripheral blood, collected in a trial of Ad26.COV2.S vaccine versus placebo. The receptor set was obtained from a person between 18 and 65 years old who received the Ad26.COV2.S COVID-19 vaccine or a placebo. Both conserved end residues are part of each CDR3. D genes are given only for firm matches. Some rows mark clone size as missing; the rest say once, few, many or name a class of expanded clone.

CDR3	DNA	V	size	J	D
CASSFRALSYEQYF	TGTGCCAGCAGTTTTAGGGCCCTCTCCTACGAGCAGTACTTC	TRBV28	once	TRBJ2-7	-
CASSPEFRSNQPQHF	TGTGCCAGCAGTCCTGAGTTTAGAAGCAATCAGCCCCAGCATTTT	TRBV6-6	-	TRBJ1-5	-
CASSYSRTGRNEKLFF	TGTGCCAGCAGTTACTCAAGGACAGGGCGGAATGAAAAACTGTTTTTT	TRBV6-2/TRBV6-3	-	TRBJ1-4	TRBD1
CASSQSGTGGLTYGYTF	TGCGCCAGCAGCCAAAGTGGGACAGGGGGCTTGACCTATGGCTACACCTTC	TRBV4-3	-	TRBJ1-2	TRBD1
CASQGSSSSYNEQFF	TGTGCCAGCCAAGGGTCGTCAAGCTCCTACAATGAGCAGTTCTTC	TRBV6-5	-	TRBJ2-1	-
CASSEGDRRLFNEQFF	TGTGCCAGCAGCGAGGGGGACAGGCGCCTTTTCAATGAGCAGTTCTTC	TRBV9	-	TRBJ2-1	TRBD1
CAGRQTYGYTF	TGTGCCGGGAGACAGACGTATGGCTACACCTTC	TRBV30	-	TRBJ1-2	-
CASSPGLSGELFF	TGTGCCAGCAGCCCGGGACTTTCCGGGGAGCTGTTTTTT	TRBV7-3	few	TRBJ2-2	-
CASSLPLTSGGWYEQYF	TGTGCCAGCAGCTTGCCCCTTACTAGCGGGGGATGGTACGAGCAGTACTTC	TRBV5-8	-	TRBJ2-7	TRBD2
CASSYSPSGSYEQYF	TGTGCCAGCAGTTACTCGCCTAGCGGGTCGTACGAGCAGTACTTC	TRBV6-5	-	TRBJ2-7	TRBD2
CAWRWGQEDSPLHF	TGTGCCTGGAGGTGGGGGCAGGAGGATTCACCCCTCCACTTT	TRBV30	-	TRBJ1-6	-
CATSDSRAPLNTGELFF	TGTGCCACCAGTGATTCCCGGGCCCCTCTGAACACCGGGGAGCTGTTTTTT	TRBV24-1	-	TRBJ2-2	-
CAWKGGQRFSRGYSPLHF	TGTGCCTGGAAAGGGGGACAGCGCTTTTCCCGGGGGTATTCACCCCTCCACTTT	TRBV30	-	TRBJ1-6	TRBD1
CASKGVRGRTQYF	TGTGCCAGCAAGGGAGTGAGGGGCAGGACCCAGTACTTC	TRBV28	-	TRBJ2-5	-
CASSVGAHYNEQFF	TGTGCCAGTAGTGTCGGGGCCCACTACAATGAGCAGTTCTTC	TRBV19	-	TRBJ2-1	-
CASRGQNYEQYF	TGCGCCAGCAGAGGTCAGAACTACGAGCAGTACTTC	TRBV4-1	-	TRBJ2-7	-
CASSQGSLNEQYF	TGTGCCAGTTCTCAAGGGAGCTTGAACGAGCAGTACTTC	TRBV11-2	-	TRBJ2-7	-
CASSVGDAEAFF	TGTGCCAGCAGCGTAGGTGATGCTGAAGCTTTCTTT	TRBV7-9	once	TRBJ1-1	-
CASSFGGPYEQYF	TGTGCCAGCAGCTTCGGCGGACCCTACGAGCAGTACTTC	TRBV11-2	-	TRBJ2-7	-
CATTLGKPNTEAFF	TGTGCAACGACCTTGGGGAAACCGAACACTGAAGCTTTCTTT	TRBV19	-	TRBJ1-1	-
CASGGGPNTQYF	TGTGCCAGCGGGGGGGGGCCCAATACGCAGTATTTT	TRBV11-2	-	TRBJ2-3	-
CASSLHSRGGTSENIQYF	TGTGCCAGCAGCTTACACAGCCGGGGGGGCACCTCCGAAAACATTCAGTACTTC	TRBV11-2	-	TRBJ2-4	TRBD2
CASSGTGGIYTEAFF	TGCGCCAGCAGTGGGACAGGGGGCATCTACACTGAAGCTTTCTTT	TRBV10-1	-	TRBJ1-1	TRBD1
CASSFRDRDSPLHF	TGCGCCAGCAGCTTCCGGGACAGGGATTCACCCCTCCACTTT	TRBV4-1	-	TRBJ1-6	TRBD1
CASSSRLAVLQETQYF	TGTGCCAGTAGTTCCCGACTAGCGGTCCTACAAGAGACCCAGTACTTC	TRBV19	-	TRBJ2-5	TRBD2
CASSALSGGELFF	TGTGCCAGCAGCGCCCTCTCTGGCGGGGAGCTGTTTTTT	TRBV7-2	-	TRBJ2-2	-
CASSYSYSNYGYTF	TGTGCCAGCAGTTACTCATATTCTAACTATGGCTACACCTTC	TRBV6-5	-	TRBJ1-2	-
CASSLSAAASAVKEQFF	TGTGCCAGCAGCTTATCCGCGGCAGCCTCTGCGGTCAAGGAGCAGTTCTTC	TRBV7-9	-	TRBJ2-1	-
CASSGPSGALNEQYF	TGTGCCAGCAGTGGCCCATCGGGGGCTCTCAACGAGCAGTACTTC	TRBV2	few	TRBJ2-7	-
CASSLMGQGGYQPQHF	TGTGCCAGCAGCCTAATGGGCCAGGGCGGTTATCAGCCCCAGCATTTT	TRBV28	-	TRBJ1-5	-
CASSLVRENTEAFF	TGTGCCAGCAGCTTAGTCCGGGAAAACACTGAAGCTTTCTTT	TRBV7-9	-	TRBJ1-1	-
CASSPSGLNTEAFF	TGTGCCAGCAGCCCTTCAGGATTGAACACTGAAGCTTTCTTT	TRBV7-6	-	TRBJ1-1	-
CASSPREPSSWYEQYF	TGTGCCAGCAGCCCGAGGGAGCCCAGTTCTTGGTACGAGCAGTACTTC	TRBV5-8	-	TRBJ2-7	-
CASYLRGQGRNTIYF	TGTGCCAGCTACCTCAGGGGGCAGGGTCGAAACACCATATATTTT	TRBV28	-	TRBJ1-3	TRBD1
CASSLAGTGYLKTQYF	TGTGCCAGCAGCTTAGCGGGGACAGGGTATTTGAAGACCCAGTACTTC	TRBV11-2	-	TRBJ2-5	TRBD1
CASSRGQYTEAFF	TGTGCCAGCAGCCGAGGACAGTACACTGAAGCTTTCTTT	TRBV12-3/TRBV12-4	-	TRBJ1-1	-
CASSAPGQGSEKLFF	TGTGCCAGCAGTGCCCCGGGACAGGGGAGCGAAAAACTGTTTTTT	TRBV27	-	TRBJ1-4	TRBD1
CASSPGPGYEQYF	TGTGCCAGCAGCCCGGGGCCGGGCTACGAGCAGTACTTC	TRBV5-5	-	TRBJ2-7	-